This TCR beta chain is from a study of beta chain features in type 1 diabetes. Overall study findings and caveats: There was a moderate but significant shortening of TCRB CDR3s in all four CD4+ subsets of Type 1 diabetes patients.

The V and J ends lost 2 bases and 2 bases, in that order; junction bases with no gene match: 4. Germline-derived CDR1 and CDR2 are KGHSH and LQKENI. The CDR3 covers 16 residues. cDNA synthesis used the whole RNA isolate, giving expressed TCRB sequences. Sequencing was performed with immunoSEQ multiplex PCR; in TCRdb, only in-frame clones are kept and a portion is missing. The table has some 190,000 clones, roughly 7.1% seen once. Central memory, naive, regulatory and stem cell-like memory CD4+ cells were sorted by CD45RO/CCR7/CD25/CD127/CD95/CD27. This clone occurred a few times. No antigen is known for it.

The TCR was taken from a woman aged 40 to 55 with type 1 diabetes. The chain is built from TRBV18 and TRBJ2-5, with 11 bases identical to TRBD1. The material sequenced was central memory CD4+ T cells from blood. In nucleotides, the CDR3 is TGTGCCAGCTCACCATACGGGACAGGGGGTCAAGAGACCCAGTACTTC. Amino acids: CASSPYGTGGQETQYF.